These T cell receptor beta chains were read from a single sample in a study of blood T cell repertoires in COVID-19. Measured with immunoSEQ multiplex PCR; TCRdb has only the in-frame clones, and not every one. Of about 17,000 clones in the sample, roughly 80% are singletons; the top ten hold roughly 23%. The source material was peripheral blood. Source of these receptors: a man in his 60s with active or convalescent COVID-19. The CDR3 runs from the conserved cysteine through the conserved F or W. A D gene is named only where the DNA matches it firmly. A row's size may be missing; if present it is once, few, many or a size class.

>TRBV6-1|TRBJ1-5|-|TRBD1
TGTGCCAGCAGTGAAGCGAGGGCAGGGGGACAGCCCCAGCATTTT
CASSEARAGGQPQHF
>TRBV3-1/TRBV3-2|TRBJ2-7|-|-
TGTGCCAGCAGCCACCAGGGGTCAGGTTCCTACGAGCAGTACTTC
CASSHQGSGSYEQYF
>TRBV7-3|TRBJ1-1|once|-
TGTGCCAGCAGCTTAGGATCGGGTAACACTGAAGCTTTCTTT
CASSLGSGNTEAFF
>TRBV2|TRBJ2-1|once|TRBD1
TGTGCCAGCACTCAGTCGGGACAGTCCTACAATGAGCAGTTCTTC
CASTQSGQSYNEQFF
>TRBV10-3|TRBJ2-3|medium-sized|TRBD2
TGTGCCATCAGTGAGGGGGTAGCGGGGGTGATGGATACGCAGTATTTT
CAISEGVAGVMDTQYF
>TRBV3-1/TRBV3-2|TRBJ2-1|-|-
TGTGCCAGCAGCCAAGATTATGGGCGGGGACCTGGAAATGAGCAGTTCTTC
CASSQDYGRGPGNEQFF
>TRBV30|TRBJ1-5|-|-
TGTGCCTGGAGGGAAGGGGGGGCGAAAAATCAGCCCCAGCATTTT
CAWREGGAKNQPQHF
>TRBV3-1/TRBV3-2|TRBJ2-5|-|TRBD2
TGTGCCAGCACGCAAGGACTAGCAAAGGGAGAGACCCAGTACTTC
CASTQGLAKGETQYF
>TRBV30|TRBJ2-7|-|TRBD2
TGTGCCTGGAGTCCGACTAGCGGATTCTACGAGCAGTACTTC
CAWSPTSGFYEQYF
>TRBV19|TRBJ2-7|-|-
TGTGCCAGTACTGGGAGCTCCTACGAGCAGTACTTC
CASTGSSYEQYF
>TRBV5-6|TRBJ1-2|few|-
TGTGCCAGCAGCTTGGCGCGTCTAAAGGGGGTTTATGGCTACACCTTC
CASSLARLKGVYGYTF
>TRBV3-1/TRBV3-2|TRBJ2-7|-|TRBD2
TGTGCCAGCAGTCAAGCGGCACTAGCGGCTTCCTACGAGCAGTACTTC
CASSQAALAASYEQYF
>TRBV7-2|TRBJ1-2|medium-sized|-
TGTGCCAGCAGCATCGGGTCCTTTGGCTACACCTTC
CASSIGSFGYTF
>TRBV4-1|TRBJ1-2|few|TRBD1
TGCGCCAGCAGCCAAGTTATCCCGACAGGGAATGGCTACACCTTC
CASSQVIPTGNGYTF
>TRBV5-6|TRBJ1-2|few|-
TGTGCCAGCAGCTTGCGAAACATTAACTATGGCTACACCTTC
CASSLRNINYGYTF
>TRBV10-1|TRBJ2-7|-|TRBD2
TGCGCCAGCAGTGAGTCGGGGGGGTCGGGTTACGAGCAGTACTTC
CASSESGGSGYEQYF
>TRBV11-3|TRBJ1-2|-|-
TGTGCCAGCAGCTTAGATGCAGGGATTGGCTATGGCTACACCTTC
CASSLDAGIGYGYTF
>TRBV7-9|TRBJ2-7|-|-
TGTGCCAGCAGCCCTGCGGGGCGTAAGCAGTACTTC
CASSPAGRKQYF
>TRBV10-3|TRBJ1-3|-|-
TGTGCCATCAGTTACGCCGGGACTCCGAGCTCTGGAAACACCATATATTTT
CAISYAGTPSSGNTIYF
>TRBV13|TRBJ2-7|-|-
TGTGCCAGCTCCGTCCGGGACTCAGGCTCCTACGAGCAGTACTTC
CASSVRDSGSYEQYF
>TRBV30|TRBJ1-1|few|-
TGTGCCTTTCTTCCCCCGGGCACTGAAGCTTTCTTT
CAFLPPGTEAFF
>TRBV14|TRBJ1-1|-|-
TGTGCCAGCAGCCCCGGTTGGTGGAGCGGGAACACTGAAGCTTTCTTT
CASSPGWWSGNTEAFF
>TRBV7-8|TRBJ2-3|-|TRBD2
TGTGCCAGCAGCTTAAGGGCGGGAGGGTTTGCCACAGATACGCAGTATTTT
CASSLRAGGFATDTQYF
>TRBV7-9|TRBJ2-4|-|-
TGTGCCAGCAGCTCACGGACAGGGAGGGGAGCCAAAAACATTCAGTACTTC
CASSSRTGRGAKNIQYF
>TRBV10-2|TRBJ2-7|-|TRBD1
TGCGCCAGCGCTTCCGGGACAGGGTCCTACGAGCAGTACTTC
CASASGTGSYEQYF
>TRBV6-5|TRBJ2-7|few|TRBD2
TGTGCCAGCAGTTCCCCCGGGACTAGTATCTACGAGCAGTACTTC
CASSSPGTSIYEQYF
>TRBV5-1|TRBJ2-3|-|TRBD2
TGCGCCAGCAGCTTGGCCCCGGGACTAGCGGGGGGCCTAACAGATACGCAGTATTTT
CASSLAPGLAGGLTDTQYF
>TRBV7-7|TRBJ2-2|-|TRBD2
TGTGCCAGCAGCTCCCCTAGCGGGGGGGCCCCGGGGGAGCTGTTTTTT
CASSSPSGGAPGELFF
>TRBV7-9|TRBJ1-1|-|-
TGTGCCAGCAGCTATTCGTCGGACACTGAAGCTTTCTTT
CASSYSSDTEAFF
>TRBV24-1|TRBJ2-1|few|-
TGTGCCACCCAGGGCGCGTACTACAATGAGCAGTTCTTC
CATQGAYYNEQFF
>TRBV6-2/TRBV6-3|TRBJ2-7|-|TRBD2
TGTGCCAGCAGTGCCCGACTAGCGGGGGGGTCCTACGAGCAGTACTTC
CASSARLAGGSYEQYF
>TRBV5-5|TRBJ2-2|medium-sized|TRBD1
TGTGCCAGCAGCTTCAGGGGGTCCGGGGAGCTGTTTTTT
CASSFRGSGELFF
>TRBV9|TRBJ1-2|-|-
TGTGCCAGCAGCGTCGAGGGCGGCCCCTATGGCTACACCTTC
CASSVEGGPYGYTF
>TRBV6-5|TRBJ2-2|-|TRBD2
TGTGCCAGCAGTTACGGGACTAGCGACACCGGGGAGCTGTTTTTT
CASSYGTSDTGELFF
>TRBV7-3|TRBJ2-1|-|-
TGTGCCAGCAGACCCGGGGCAGGGGCCAATGAGCAGTTCTTC
CASRPGAGANEQFF
>TRBV19|TRBJ1-5|-|-
TGTGCCAGTAGCAGTATCTCCGGACAGTTTAATCAGCCCCAGCATTTT
CASSSISGQFNQPQHF
>TRBV9|TRBJ2-5|-|TRBD2
TGTGCCAGCAGCCCACGGGGGGGGACTAGCGGGAGGATCCAAGAGACCCAGTACTTC
CASSPRGGTSGRIQETQYF
>TRBV9|TRBJ1-2|-|TRBD1
TGTGCCAGCACCCTCCGGGACAGGGAAGGCAGTGGCTACACCTTC
CASTLRDREGSGYTF
>TRBV29-1|TRBJ1-2|once|-
TGCAGCTGTCGGGCAGGAGGGGGCTACACCTTC
CSCRAGGGYTF
>TRBV5-6|TRBJ2-5|few|-
TGTGCCAGCAGCTTGGTAGCGGTTCATGGGACCCAGTACTTC
CASSLVAVHGTQYF
>TRBV4-1|TRBJ1-4|few|-
TGCGCCAGCAGCCAAGAGGTGACAGCTAATGAAAAACTGTTTTTT
CASSQEVTANEKLFF
>TRBV7-6|TRBJ2-7|-|TRBD2
TGTGCCAGCAGCTTAGTAGGGTTCGGGGGGGCCGAGCAGTACTTC
CASSLVGFGGAEQYF
>TRBV9|TRBJ2-7|-|-
TGTGCCAGCAGCGTAGTGGCGGGACGGGGGGAGCAGTACTTC
CASSVVAGRGEQYF
>TRBV21-1|TRBJ1-2|-|-
TGTGCCAGCAGCCGTGCCCAGGCCACCTTC
CASSRAQATF
>TRBV2|TRBJ2-5|-|TRBD2
TGTGCCAGCATCAAGGGACTAGCGGGGAGAGAGACCCAGTACTTC
CASIKGLAGRETQYF
>TRBV10-3|TRBJ1-1|-|TRBD1
TGTGCCATCAGTCCCGACAGGGCGCGTCGGAACACTGAAGCTTTCTTT
CAISPDRARRNTEAFF
>TRBV30|TRBJ2-5|-|TRBD2
TGTGCCTGGAGCACCCAAGGACTAGCGGGGGGGCGAGAGACCCAGTACTTC
CAWSTQGLAGGRETQYF